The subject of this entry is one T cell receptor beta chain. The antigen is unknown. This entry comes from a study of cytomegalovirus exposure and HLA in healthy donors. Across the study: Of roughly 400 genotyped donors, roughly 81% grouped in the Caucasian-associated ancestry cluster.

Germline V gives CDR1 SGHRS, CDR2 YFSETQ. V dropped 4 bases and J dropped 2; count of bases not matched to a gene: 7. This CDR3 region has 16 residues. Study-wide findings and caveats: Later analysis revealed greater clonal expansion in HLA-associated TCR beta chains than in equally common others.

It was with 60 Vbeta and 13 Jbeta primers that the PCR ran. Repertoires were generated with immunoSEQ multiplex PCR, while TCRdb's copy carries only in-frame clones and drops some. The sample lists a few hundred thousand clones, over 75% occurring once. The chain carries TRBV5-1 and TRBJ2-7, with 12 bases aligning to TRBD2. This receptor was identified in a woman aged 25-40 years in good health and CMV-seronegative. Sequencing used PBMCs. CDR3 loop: CASSPTGLAGTYEQYF. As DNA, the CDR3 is TGCGCCAGCAGCCCGACGGGACTAGCGGGTACCTACGAGCAGTACTTC.